This T cell receptor beta chain was sequenced in a study of graft-versus-host responses after intestinal transplantation. Study-wide results and caveats: Detected in recipient marrow were GvH clones, some of which were first observed in ileum or blood. The study found high graft-versus-host to host-versus-graft clonal ratios in allografts of patients with graft-donor T cell macrochimerism.

On this clone: Its specificity is not known.

The J segment lost 1 base and the V segment lost 2 bases, leaving 7 bases of the junction unmatched. The CDR3 has 16 amino acids. Germline CDR1 reads SGDLS; CDR2 reads YYNGEE. Assay used: immunoSEQ multiplex PCR; TCRdb lists only in-frame clones, some missing. Of some 26,000 clones in the sample, approximately 93% were seen once. The chain uses TRBV9 and TRBJ1-1, with 8 bases matching TRBD1. The TCR was taken from a human patient who received an intestinal transplant, so some T cells may come from the graft donor. The specimen was PBMCs, collected 156 days after intestinal transplant. The CDR3 coding sequence is TGTGCCAGCAGCGTTAGGGAGGACAGGGAGAACACTGAAGCTTTCTTT. Amino acids: CASSVREDRENTEAFF.